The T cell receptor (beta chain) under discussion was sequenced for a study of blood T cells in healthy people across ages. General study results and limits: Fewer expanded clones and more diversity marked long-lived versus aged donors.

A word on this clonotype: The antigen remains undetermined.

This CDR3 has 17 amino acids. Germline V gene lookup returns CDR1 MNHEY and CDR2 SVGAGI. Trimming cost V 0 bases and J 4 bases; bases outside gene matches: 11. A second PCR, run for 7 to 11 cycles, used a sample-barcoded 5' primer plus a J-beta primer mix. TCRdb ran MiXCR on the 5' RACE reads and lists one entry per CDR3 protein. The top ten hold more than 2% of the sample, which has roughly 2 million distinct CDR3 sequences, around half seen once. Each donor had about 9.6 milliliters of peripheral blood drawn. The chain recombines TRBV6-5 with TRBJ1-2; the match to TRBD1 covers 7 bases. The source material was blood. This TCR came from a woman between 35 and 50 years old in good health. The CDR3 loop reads CASSYSGFTGASYGYTF. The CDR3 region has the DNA TGTGCCAGCAGTTACTCGGGGTTTACAGGGGCTTCCTATGGCTACACCTTC.